The rows below give T cell receptor beta chains drawn from one sample of a study of T cell repertoires in cytomegalovirus infection. TCRdb processed the reads anew with MiXCR; each CDR3 protein has one entry. The sample includes 360,000 or so distinct CDR3 sequences, about 35% of them seen just once. No antigen is known for these receptors. The sample was cultured PBMCs, taken from culture after CMV antigen stimulation. All receptors come from a human donor in good health (CMV status not recorded). Some clones in this sample may be carry-over from other donors' samples. The CDR3 runs from the conserved cysteine through the conserved F or W. D genes are given only for firm matches. Clone size appears in some rows only: once, few, many, or a class for an expanded clone.

CDR3 protein,CDR3 DNA,clone size,J gene,V gene,D gene
CASSQQVVSGNTIYF,TGCGCCAGCAGCCAGCAGGTGGTCTCTGGAAACACCATATATTTT,-,TRBJ1-3,TRBV4-1,-
CARGGTVWEADTQYF,TGTGCCAGGGGGGGGACAGTGTGGGAGGCAGATACGCAGTATTTT,few,TRBJ2-3,TRBV6-1,-
CAWAGTHKNIQYF,TGTGCCTGGGCCGGGACACACAAAAACATTCAGTACTTC,few,TRBJ2-4,TRBV30,-
CASSLVVDSNQPQHF,TGTGCCAGCAGCTTAGTGGTGGATAGCAATCAGCCCCAGCATTTT,many,TRBJ1-5,TRBV7-2,-
CASSKNANTGELFF,TGTGCCAGCAGTAAGAACGCGAACACCGGGGAGCTGTTTTTT,-,TRBJ2-2,TRBV6-2/TRBV6-3,-
CASSYSWGRHEQYF,TGTGCCAGCAGTTACTCCTGGGGGCGGCACGAGCAGTACTTC,few,TRBJ2-7,TRBV6-6,-
CASRLVRTDTQYF,TGTGCCAGCAGACTAGTACGCACAGATACGCAGTATTTT,-,TRBJ2-3,TRBV11-2,-
CASSQNGQLNEQFF,TGCGCCAGCAGCCAAAACGGACAGCTTAATGAGCAGTTCTTC,few,TRBJ2-1,TRBV4-1,-
CASRLQSRDTQYF,TGTGCCAGCAGATTGCAGTCGCGCGATACGCAGTATTTT,few,TRBJ2-3,TRBV6-1,-
CSVANRNQPQHF,TGCAGCGTCGCTAACAGAAATCAGCCCCAGCATTTT,-,TRBJ1-5,TRBV29-1,-
CASSQVAGGNTGELFF,TGCGCCAGCAGCCAAGTAGCGGGAGGGAACACCGGGGAGCTGTTTTTT,few,TRBJ2-2,TRBV4-3,TRBD2
CASSVGTGTNYGYTF,TGTGCCAGTAGTGTTGGGACAGGAACTAACTATGGCTACACCTTC,few,TRBJ1-2,TRBV19,TRBD1
CASSDRGRGTDTQYF,TGTGCCAGCAGTGACAGGGGGCGCGGCACAGATACGCAGTATTTT,-,TRBJ2-3,TRBV11-2,TRBD1
CSARRDTNQPQHF,TGCAGTGCTAGAAGAGACACCAATCAGCCCCAGCATTTT,-,TRBJ1-5,TRBV20-1,-
CASSSHRVNTEAFF,TGTGCCAGCAGTTCCCACAGGGTGAACACTGAAGCTTTCTTT,few,TRBJ1-1,TRBV6-2/TRBV6-3,-
CASTTLMQPQHF,TGTGCCAGCACCACTCTCATGCAGCCCCAGCATTTT,few,TRBJ1-5,TRBV7-2,-
CASSQEGGGAEQFF,TGTGCCAGCAGCCAAGAGGGAGGGGGCGCTGAGCAGTTCTTC,few,TRBJ2-1,TRBV14,-
CASSLERGGTDTQYF,TGTGCCAGCAGCTTAGAGCGGGGGGGCACAGATACGCAGTATTTT,many,TRBJ2-3,TRBV7-6,TRBD2
CASSLEGAGGLWWEQYF,TGTGCCAGCAGCTTAGAGGGGGCGGGAGGCCTCTGGTGGGAGCAGTACTTC,-,TRBJ2-7,TRBV7-2,-
CASSLVQASAEAFF,TGTGCCAGCAGCTTGGTACAGGCATCGGCTGAAGCTTTCTTT,many,TRBJ1-1,TRBV7-3,-
CASSLGQFNEKLFF,TGTGCCAGCAGCCTTGGACAGTTTAATGAAAAACTGTTTTTT,-,TRBJ1-4,TRBV12-3/TRBV12-4,-
CASSLAQAGGYNEQFF,TGTGCCAGCAGCTTAGCGCAAGCGGGAGGGTACAATGAGCAGTTCTTC,-,TRBJ2-1,TRBV7-8,TRBD2
CASSTKTASSYNEQFF,TGTGCCAGCAGTACCAAGACAGCAAGCTCCTACAATGAGCAGTTCTTC,few,TRBJ2-1,TRBV6-2/TRBV6-3,-
CASSSIMDTGELFF,TGTGCCAGCAGCTCAATCATGGACACCGGGGAGCTGTTTTTT,few,TRBJ2-2,TRBV7-3,-
CASTDRATEAFF,TGTGCCAGCACCGACAGGGCCACTGAAGCTTTCTTT,-,TRBJ1-1,TRBV6-8,TRBD1
CASSFSQRKWETQYF,TGTGCCAGCAGCTTTTCACAGCGCAAATGGGAGACCCAGTACTTC,-,TRBJ2-5,TRBV7-8,-
CATVALTSVGSYEQYF,TGTGCCACTGTAGCGTTGACTAGCGTAGGCTCCTACGAGCAGTACTTC,-,TRBJ2-7,TRBV10-3,TRBD2
CSARDDGFEAFF,TGCAGTGCTAGAGACGACGGATTTGAAGCTTTCTTT,few,TRBJ1-1,TRBV20-1,-
CASSHPGTSYTQYF,TGCGCCAGCAGCCATCCAGGGACAAGCTATACCCAGTACTTC,-,TRBJ2-5,TRBV4-1,-
CSGPYTEAFF,TGCAGCGGGCCGTACACTGAAGCTTTCTTT,-,TRBJ1-1,TRBV29-1,-
CASSMTGTSGRDTDTQYF,TGTGCCAGTAGTATGACCGGGACTAGCGGGAGGGACACAGATACGCAGTATTTT,many,TRBJ2-3,TRBV19,TRBD2
CASSLVVSGSGETQYF,TGTGCCAGCAGCTTAGTAGTTAGCGGGAGTGGAGAGACCCAGTACTTC,many,TRBJ2-5,TRBV7-2,TRBD2
CASSYGAGISYEQYF,TGTGCCAGCAGTTACGGGGCCGGCATCTCCTACGAGCAGTACTTC,-,TRBJ2-7,TRBV6-5,-
CATSRTGQGYNSNQPQHF,TGTGCCACCAGCAGAACGGGACAGGGATACAATAGCAATCAGCCCCAGCATTTT,-,TRBJ1-5,TRBV15,TRBD1
CASSKRNEQYF,TGTGCCAGCAGCAAGCGGAACGAGCAGTACTTC,few,TRBJ2-7,TRBV28,-
CASSYIAGVYEQYF,TGTGCCAGCAGTTACATTGCGGGAGTCTACGAGCAGTACTTC,-,TRBJ2-7,TRBV6-5,TRBD2
CASSYGTVPYEQYF,TGTGCCAGCAGTTACGGGACGGTCCCCTACGAGCAGTACTTC,-,TRBJ2-7,TRBV6-5,-
CASYTGGEKLFF,TGTGCCAGCTACACCGGGGGGGAAAAACTGTTTTTT,few,TRBJ1-4,TRBV28,-
CASRGSPIGGSYNEQFF,TGTGCCAGTCGAGGGTCCCCTATTGGAGGGTCCTACAATGAGCAGTTCTTC,-,TRBJ2-1,TRBV28,-
CASSNGIYGYTF,TGTGCCAGTAGTAACGGGATCTATGGCTACACCTTC,few,TRBJ1-2,TRBV19,-
CASSTHREPNYGYTF,TGTGCCAGCAGTACCCACAGGGAACCTAACTATGGCTACACCTTC,many,TRBJ1-2,TRBV28,-
CASSYSGGTGGSGQYF,TGTGCCAGCAGTTACTCAGGCGGGACAGGGGGCTCCGGGCAGTACTTC,-,TRBJ2-7,TRBV6-6,TRBD1
CASSLAGSYYNEQFF,TGTGCCAGCAGCTTAGCGGGGAGCTACTACAATGAGCAGTTCTTC,few,TRBJ2-1,TRBV7-2,-
CASSQISSSQYF,TGCGCCAGCAGCCAAATTTCGTCCTCGCAGTATTTT,-,TRBJ2-3,TRBV4-1,-
CATTRDRGNYGYTF,TGTGCCACCACCCGGGACAGGGGAAACTATGGCTACACCTTC,-,TRBJ1-2,TRBV15,TRBD1
CASSAGLAGGPTDTQYF,TGTGCCAGCAGCGCCGGACTAGCGGGAGGTCCCACAGATACGCAGTATTTT,-,TRBJ2-3,TRBV7-9,TRBD2
CASSQVSRGGNQPQHF,TGCGCCAGCAGCCAAGTCTCCAGGGGAGGCAATCAGCCCCAGCATTTT,few,TRBJ1-5,TRBV4-3,-
CASSRAVGTDTQYF,TGCGCCAGCAGCAGAGCGGTGGGCACAGATACGCAGTATTTT,-,TRBJ2-3,TRBV5-1,-
CASSGQGVTEAFF,TGTGCCAGCAGCGGACAGGGGGTAACTGAAGCTTTCTTT,-,TRBJ1-1,TRBV6-2/TRBV6-3,TRBD1
CASSFFDEQFF,TGTGCCAGCAGTTTTTTCGATGAGCAGTTCTTC,many,TRBJ2-1,TRBV12-3/TRBV12-4,-
CASSGQTLETYGYTF,TGTGCCAGCAGTGGTCAGACGTTGGAAACCTATGGCTACACCTTC,-,TRBJ1-2,TRBV6-1,-
CASSGPDSWNSPLHF,TGTGCCAGCAGCGGACCGGACAGCTGGAATTCACCCCTCCACTTT,-,TRBJ1-6,TRBV11-2,-
CASSQKGLAGNSGANVLTF,TGCGCCAGCAGCCAGAAGGGACTAGCGGGTAACTCTGGGGCCAACGTCCTGACTTTC,-,TRBJ2-6,TRBV4-1,TRBD2
CASSQVAVNQETQYF,TGTGCCAGCAGCCAAGTTGCTGTGAACCAAGAGACCCAGTACTTC,few,TRBJ2-5,TRBV4-2,-
CASGDMGQNTGELFF,TGTGCCAGTGGAGACATGGGACAGAACACCGGGGAGCTGTTTTTT,few,TRBJ2-2,TRBV19,-
CASSSSHGGSYEQYF,TGTGCCAGCAGTTCCTCCCACGGGGGGTCCTACGAGCAGTACTTC,few,TRBJ2-7,TRBV27,TRBD2
CAPGTGANTEAFF,TGTGCCCCGGGGACAGGGGCGAACACTGAAGCTTTCTTT,few,TRBJ1-1,TRBV7-9,TRBD1
CASSVVPNEQFF,TGCGCCAGCAGCGTTGTTCCTAATGAGCAGTTCTTC,-,TRBJ2-1,TRBV10-2,-
CASSRRIPGLAGGYEQFF,TGTGCCAGCAGCCGGAGGATCCCGGGACTAGCGGGAGGTTATGAGCAGTTCTTC,-,TRBJ2-1,TRBV14,TRBD2